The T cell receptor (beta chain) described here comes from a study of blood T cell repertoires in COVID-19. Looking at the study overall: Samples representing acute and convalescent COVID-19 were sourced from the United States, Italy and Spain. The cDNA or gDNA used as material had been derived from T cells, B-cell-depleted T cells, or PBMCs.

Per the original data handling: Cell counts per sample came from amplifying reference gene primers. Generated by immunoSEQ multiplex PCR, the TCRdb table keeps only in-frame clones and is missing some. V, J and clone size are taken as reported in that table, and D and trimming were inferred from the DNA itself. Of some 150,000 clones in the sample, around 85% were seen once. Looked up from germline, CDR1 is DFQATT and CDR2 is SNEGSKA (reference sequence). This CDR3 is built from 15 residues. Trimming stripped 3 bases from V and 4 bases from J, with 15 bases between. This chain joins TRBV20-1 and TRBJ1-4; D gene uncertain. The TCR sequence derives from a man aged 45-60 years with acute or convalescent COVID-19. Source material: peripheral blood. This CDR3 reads CSASSTGVDNEKLFF. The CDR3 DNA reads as TGCAGTGCTAGTAGTACCGGGGTGGATAATGAAAAACTGTTTTTT.